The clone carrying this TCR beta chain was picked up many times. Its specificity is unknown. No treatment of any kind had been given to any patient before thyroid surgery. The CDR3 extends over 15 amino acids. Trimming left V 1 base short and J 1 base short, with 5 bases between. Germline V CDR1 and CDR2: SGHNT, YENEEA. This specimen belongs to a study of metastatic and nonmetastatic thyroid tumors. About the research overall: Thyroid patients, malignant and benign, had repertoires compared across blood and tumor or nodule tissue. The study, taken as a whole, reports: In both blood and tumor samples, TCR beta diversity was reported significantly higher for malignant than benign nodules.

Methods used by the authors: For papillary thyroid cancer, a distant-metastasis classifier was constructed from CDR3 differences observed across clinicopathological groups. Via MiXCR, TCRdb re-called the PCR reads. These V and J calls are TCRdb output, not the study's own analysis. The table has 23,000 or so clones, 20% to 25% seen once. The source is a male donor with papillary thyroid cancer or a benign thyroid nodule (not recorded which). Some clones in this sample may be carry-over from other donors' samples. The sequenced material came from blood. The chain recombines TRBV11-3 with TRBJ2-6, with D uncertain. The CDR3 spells CASSLGGSGANVLTF. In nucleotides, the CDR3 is TGTGCCAGCAGCTTAGGGGGATCTGGGGCCAACGTCCTGACTTTC.